This entry lists 2 T cell receptor beta chains sequenced from one sample in a study of cytomegalovirus exposure and HLA in healthy donors. PCR involved 60 Vbeta and 13 Jbeta primers. Sequencing used immunoSEQ multiplex PCR; TCRdb keeps in-frame clones, though not all of them. The sample holds around 250,000 clones, about 90% seen once. The sample comprised PBMCs. These receptors were taken from a girl aged 2-10 years in good health and CMV-seronegative.

V and J are TRBV30 and TRBJ2-3; 7 bases are shared with TRBD2. The CDR3 runs to 16 residues. Per the germline V gene, CDR1 is GTSNPN and CDR2 is SVGIG (reference sequence). Losses at the gene ends were 2 bases for V and 1 base for J; bases not matched to a gene: 9. CDR3 DNA sequence: TGTGCCTGGAGTCCGAAGCGGGGCCCCCGCACAGATACGCAGTATTTT. It yields the protein CAWSPKRGPRTDTQYF.

This clone was seen once. The chain combines TRBV2 with TRBJ2-7; 12 bases are shared with TRBD2. This CDR3 has 15 residues. Trimming took 3 bases from V and 3 from J; bases not matched to a gene: 3. CDR1 and CDR2 (germline): SNHLY, FYNNEI. The CDR3 is CASSEGTSGFYEQYF. The CDR3 DNA follows: TGTGCCAGCAGTGAGGGGACTAGCGGGTTCTACGAGCAGTACTTC.